This T cell receptor (beta chain) was recovered during a study of cytomegalovirus exposure and HLA in healthy donors. Study-level results: Sequencing likely generated an artifact that appeared as a cluster of highly shared sequence variants.

The length of the CDR3 is 16 residues. Germline V gene sequence: CDR1 SEHNR, CDR2 FQNEAQ (reference sequence). The ends were cut back, 0 bases at V and 5 bases at J, with 16 bases in the middle. Primers included in the PCR were 60 Vbeta and 13 Jbeta primers. The data were produced by immunoSEQ multiplex PCR, yet TCRdb's version contains in-frame clones alone and is incomplete. The sample shows 140,000 or so clones, roughly 9.4% of them seen only once. Points on this clone: Its antigen is unknown.

Sequenced input: PBMCs. The clonotype originates from a male donor in good health and CMV-seronegative. The genes are TRBV7-9 and TRBJ1-1, with D maybe TRBD1 (6 bases). DNA for the CDR3: TGTGCCAGCAGCTTAGCGCGGGGGCGCGGCGGGACTGAAGCTTTCTTT. Encoded protein: CASSLARGRGGTEAFF.